The entry that follows covers one TCR beta chain sequence. The sample holds a few counts of this clonotype. Its antigen remains undetermined. No quality values exist for individual bases; no much larger clone is one base distant. Ficoll-Paque density gradient centrifugation was the method used to isolate PBMCs. The sequencer listed for this sample is Illumina NovaSeq 6000. TCRalpha and TCRbeta cDNA libraries were constructed by 5'RACE with constant-segment primers, with sample barcodes and unique molecular identifiers being introduced. RNA was extracted from every sample with Trizol reagent. Library amplification was performed in two PCR steps, and a second sample barcode and Illumina TruSeq adapters were introduced in the second step. Sequencing of the libraries was done on an Illumina NovaSeq, producing 2 x 150 bp paired-end reads. The authors processed their data as follows. With migec v1.2.7, reads were demultiplexed and then collapsed into UMI-guided consensus sequences. With mixcr v2.1.11, UMI consensuses were aligned to TRA and TRB V and J templates and assembled into clonotypes. A clonotype was counted as expanded or contracted only if both edgeR and NoisET called the change significant, with noise models trained on biological replicates. For edgeR calls, the thresholds were a false discovery rate-adjusted p below 0.01 and a log2 fold-change of 1. As an exploratory analysis of dynamics, PCA with hierarchical clustering was applied to max-normalized trajectories of the 1000 most abundant clonotypes. The CD4 or CD8 phenotype of responding clones was assigned using the separately sequenced CD4+ and CD8+ repertoires. Using fastp trimming at Q25 and MiXCR clonotype assembly, TCRdb reanalyzed the public sequencing data and kept in-frame beta chains. Records with the same CDR3 protein are collapsed into one entry carrying the most frequent genes and DNA. The V and J calls and clone size come from TCRdb's table, not from the authors' own analysis. This sample holds 400,000 or so distinct CDR3 sequences; roughly 20% were observed only once. In total, the top ten clones hold roughly 8.4% of the sample.

This record comes from a study of T-cell memory formation after mild COVID-19 listed by TCRdb under 2021. For the wider study: TCR sequence clusters from the two donors were found to be largely donor specific. In a couple of donors, T-cell clones that expanded and contracted after mild COVID-19 were tracked by sequencing TCRalpha and TCRbeta repertoires over time. The cohort was made up of two young adult volunteers, one female and one male, who were previously healthy.

General findings and caveats noted by the study authors: Only two mild cases were covered in the study, and larger cohorts including severe cases with pre-infection samples were considered necessary. Contracting CD4+ clones turned up mainly in the CM and EM memory subsets, whereas EMRA was where CD8+ clones were enriched. SARS-CoV-2 specificity of the second-wave clones peaking on day 37 was not confirmed. The detection of some responding clones in pre-infection memory suggests that pre-existing cross-reactive memory T cells joined the SARS-CoV-2 response. Clones contracting from day 15 to 85 had balanced CD4/CD8 phenotypes, while a second wave expanding from day 15 to 37 was biased towards CD4+.

Taken from the germline V gene, the CDR1 and CDR2 loops are SQVTM and ANQGSEA. The CDR3, cysteine through phenylalanine, is 14 amino acids long. Of the read, only the CDR3 DNA is kept; its 42 bases are in frame from base 1. V sheds 0 bases and J sheds 5 bases, leaving 13 bases between their ends. The sample consisted of PBMCs or a T cell subset sorted from them (not recorded which). This TCR was recovered from an adult woman who had mild COVID-19 (a few samples of this study predate the infection). The sample titles of this study are shuffled in the database, so cell type and time point are left out; the donor was told from shared clones. In this chain, TRBV29-1 is recombined with TRBJ2-5; no confident D gene assignment can be made. The sequence in DNA is TGCAGCGTTGAAGACGGAAAGGGCCCTGAGACCCAGTACTTC. It specifies CSVEDGKGPETQYF. Extended through the reference TRBV29-1 and TRBJ2-5 proteins, this CDR3 yields the full variable domain: SAVISQKPSRDICQRGTSLTIQCQVDSQVTMMFWYRQQPGQSLTLIATANQGSEATYESGFVIDKFPISRPNLTFSTLTVSNMSPEDSSIYLCSVEDGKGPETQYFGPGTRLLVL.